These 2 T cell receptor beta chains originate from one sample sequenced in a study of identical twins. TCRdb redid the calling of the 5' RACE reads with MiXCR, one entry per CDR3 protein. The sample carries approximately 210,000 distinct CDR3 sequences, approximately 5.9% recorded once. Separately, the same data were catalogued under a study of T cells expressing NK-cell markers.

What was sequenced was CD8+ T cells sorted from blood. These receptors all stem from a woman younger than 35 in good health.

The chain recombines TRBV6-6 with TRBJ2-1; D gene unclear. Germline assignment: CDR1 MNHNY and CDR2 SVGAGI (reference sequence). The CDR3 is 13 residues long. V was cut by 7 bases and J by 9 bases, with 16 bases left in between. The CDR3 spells CASNPPEAVEQFF. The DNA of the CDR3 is TGTGCCAGCAACCCCCCCGAGGCGGTTGAGCAGTTCTTC.

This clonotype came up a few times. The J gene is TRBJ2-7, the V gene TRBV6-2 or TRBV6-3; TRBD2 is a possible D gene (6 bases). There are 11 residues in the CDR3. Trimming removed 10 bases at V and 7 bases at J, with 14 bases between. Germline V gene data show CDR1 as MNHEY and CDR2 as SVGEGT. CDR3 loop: CATFSGWEQYF. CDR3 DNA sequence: TGTGCCACCTTCAGCGGGTGGGAGCAGTACTTC.